The next 20 T cell receptor beta chains were all read from a single sample in a study of blood T cells in healthy people across ages. A sample-barcoded 5' primer and a J-beta primer mix were used in a second PCR of roughly 7 to 11 cycles. From the 5' RACE reads, TCRdb called clonotypes with MiXCR, one entry per CDR3 protein. The sample consists of about 1,400,000 distinct CDR3 sequences, almost 60% of them appearing once. Sequences were obtained from blood. These receptors were collected from a man between 18 and 29 years old in good health.

This clonotype was detected a few times. V usage is TRBV6-1 and J usage is TRBJ1-6; D may be TRBD1 (6 bases). Germline CDR1 reads MNHNS; CDR2 reads SASEGT. Between the trimmed V and J ends, which lost 4 bases and 6 bases, there was a span of 10 bases. The CDR3 totals 14 residues. The CDR3 loop reads CASSGGHGNSPLHF. As DNA, the CDR3 is TGTGCCAGCAGTGGGGGACACGGTAATTCACCCCTCCACTTT.

This clonotype was counted a few times. This chain connects TRBV7-9 to TRBJ2-5, with TRBD2 as a possible D gene (6 bases). CDR1 is SEHNR and CDR2 is FQNEAQ in the germline V gene (reference sequence). Trimming took 1 base from V and 1 from J, leaving 10 bases between them. The CDR3 totals 15 residues. The CDR3: CASSLVSGGQETQYF. In DNA form, the CDR3 reads TGTGCCAGCAGCTTAGTTTCCGGGGGCCAAGAGACCCAGTACTTC. Looking up the rest from reference TRBV7-9 and TRBJ2-5 gives the full variable domain: DTGVSQNPRHKITKRGQNVTFRCDPISEHNRLYWYRQTLGQGPEFLTYFQNEAQLEKSRLLSDRFSAERPKGSFSTLEIQRTEQGDSAMYLCASSLVSGGQETQYFGPGTRLLVL.

The V and J genes are TRBV29-1 and TRBJ2-7; either TRBD1 or TRBD2 may supply D (5 bases each). Germline-derived CDR1 and CDR2 are SQVTM and ANQGSEA. Between the trimmed V and J ends, which lost 5 bases and 0 bases, there was a span of 20 bases. This CDR3 contains 16 residues. CDR3 sequence reads: CSVTSGGESFSYEQYF. The DNA of the CDR3 is TGCAGCGTTACCTCTGGGGGAGAAAGCTTCTCCTACGAGCAGTACTTC.

This clonotype showed up just a few times. This chain connects TRBV10-3 to TRBJ2-7; D is undetermined. V was trimmed by 2 bases and J by 4 bases, leaving 12 bases between them. The CDR3 covers 14 residues. The germline V gene encodes CDR1 ENHRY and CDR2 SYGVKD. The CDR3 here is CAISEALRPYEQYF. The CDR3 DNA reads as TGTGCCATCAGTGAGGCGCTTAGGCCATACGAGCAGTACTTC.

This chain joins TRBV7-2 and TRBJ2-7; TRBD2 agrees at 7 bases. The germline CDR1 and CDR2 sequences are SGHTA and FQGNSA. The ends lost 3 bases at V and 3 bases at J; junction bases unmatched: 8. The CDR3 length is 15 residues. CDR3 sequence: CASSFWEGGFYEQYF. CDR3 in DNA: TGTGCCAGCAGCTTCTGGGAGGGCGGGTTCTACGAGCAGTACTTC.

The chain joins TRBV25-1 to TRBJ1-2; D perhaps matches TRBD1 (6 bases). Germline V lookup: CDR1 MGHDK, CDR2 SYGVNS. With 4 bases removed from V and 3 bases from J, the gap between germline ends came to 12 bases. This CDR3 region has 14 residues. CDR3 sequence: CASSGGGFYYGYTF. In DNA form, the CDR3 reads TGTGCCAGCAGTGGAGGGGGGTTCTACTATGGCTACACCTTC.

This chain joins TRBV11-2 and TRBJ2-5, with a weak D call TRBD1 (5 bases). Judging by the DNA end, TRBJ2-7 fits better; the J call may be wrong. Looked up from germline, CDR1 is SGHAT and CDR2 is FQNNGV. This CDR3 is 14 amino acids long. The CDR3 is CASSSVAGLDEQYF. CDR3 DNA: TGTGCCAGCAGCTCTGTTGCAGGGCTCGACGAGCAGTACTTC.

The genes are TRBV7-9 and TRBJ1-1; D gene ambiguous. The length of the CDR3 is 16 residues. The germline V gene has CDR1 SEHNR and CDR2 FQNEAQ (reference sequence). V lost 4 bases to trimming and J lost 0 bases, with 15 bases between them. DNA of the CDR3: TGTGCCAGCAGCTCGACGAAGGAACTATTGAACACTGAAGCTTTCTTT. It yields the protein CASSSTKELLNTEAFF.

The chain's CDR3 is CASSGTLRENTIYF. CDR3 coding DNA: TGTGCCAGCAGTGGTACACTAAGGGAAAACACCATATATTTT. The chain recombines TRBV2 with TRBJ1-3; D ambiguous. With 4 bases removed from V and 6 bases from J, the gap between germline ends came to 13 bases. Germline V lookup: CDR1 SNHLY, CDR2 FYNNEI. The CDR3 is 14 residues long.

The V gene is TRBV30, the J gene TRBJ2-4, with a weak D call TRBD2 (6 bases). V shed 0 bases and J shed 7 bases, with 22 bases lying between them. This CDR3 has 17 residues. The germline CDR1 and CDR2 sequences are GTSNPN and SVGIG (reference sequence). The CDR3 loop reads CAWSVRGRPWGRNIQYF. CDR3 in DNA: TGTGCCTGGAGTGTACGAGGCAGGCCATGGGGGAGGAACATTCAGTACTTC.

This clonotype has just a few counts. The gene calls are TRBV15 and TRBJ2-7; TRBD1 aligns across 7 bases. The CDR3 contains 15 residues. Germline values: CDR1 LNHNV, CDR2 YYDKDF (reference sequence). J gave up 2 bases and V 2 bases, and 6 bases lay outside the gene matches. CDR3 coding DNA: TGTGCCACCAGCAGATCCCCGACAGGGACCTACGAGCAGTACTTC. This gives the protein CATSRSPTGTYEQYF.

The genes are TRBV6-2 or TRBV6-3 and TRBJ2-2, with D tentatively TRBD2 (6 bases). The CDR3 has 14 residues. Trimming removed 5 bases at V and 4 bases at J, with 11 bases between. The V gene's germline CDR1 is MNHEY and CDR2 SVGEGT. The CDR3 DNA is TGTGCCAGCAGTACGACTAGATCCACCGGGGAGCTGTTTTTT. This gives the protein CASSTTRSTGELFF.

This clonotype was detected only once. This rearrangement joins TRBV7-6 to TRBJ2-7; 8 bases align to TRBD2. J gave up 3 bases and V 5 bases, and 18 bases lay outside the gene matches. The V gene's germline CDR1 is SGHVS and CDR2 FNYEAQ. The CDR3 extends over 18 amino acids. The CDR3 here is CASSDHTSGRYHHYEQYF. CDR3 sequence (DNA): TGTGCCAGCAGCGACCACACTAGCGGTCGTTACCACCACTACGAGCAGTACTTC.

The chain employs TRBV28 and TRBJ1-2; unclear D gene. Germline-derived CDR1 and CDR2 are MDHEN and SYDVKM. The CDR3 is 15 amino acids. V was pared by 2 bases and J by 0 bases, with 10 bases between. The CDR3 DNA follows: TGTGCCAGCAGTTTACAGGCGGGGACTAACTATGGCTACACCTTC. Protein sequence: CASSLQAGTNYGYTF.

The chain uses TRBV7-2 and TRBJ2-3; a possible D gene is TRBD2 (5 bases). Germline V gene data show CDR1 as SGHTA and CDR2 as FQGNSA. This CDR3 is built from 15 residues. The V gene lost 5 bases and the J gene lost 3 bases, with 15 bases spanning the gap. The CDR3 is CASSPRTFTTDTQYF. CDR3 DNA: TGTGCCAGCAGCCCAAGGACTTTCACAACAGATACGCAGTATTTT. The full variable domain, rest sourced from reference TRBV7-2 and TRBJ2-3, is GAGVSQSPSNKVTEKGKDVELRCDPISGHTALYWYRQSLGQGLEFLIYFQGNSAPDKSGLPSDRFSAERTGGSVSTLTIQRTQQEDSAVYLCASSPRTFTTDTQYFGPGTRLTVL.

J is TRBJ2-7 and V is TRBV2; perhaps TRBD1 as D (8 bases). The CDR3 totals 14 residues. V dropped 3 bases and J dropped 5 bases, with 14 bases sitting between them. Germline CDR1 SNHLY, CDR2 FYNNEI. CDR3 in amino acids: CASSEIQGGHEQYF. The CDR3 DNA sequence: TGTGCCAGCAGTGAGATACAGGGGGGGCACGAGCAGTACTTC.

Only a few counts were recorded for this clonotype. V usage is TRBV29-1 and J usage is TRBJ1-1; maybe TRBD1 (6 bases). CDR1 is SQVTM, CDR2 ANQGSEA, per germline. The ends were cut back, 2 bases at V and 7 bases at J, with 14 bases in the middle. CDR3 size: 13 residues. As DNA, the CDR3 is TGCAGCGTTGAACCGGGGGACACCCTTGAAGCTTTCTTT. It codes for CSVEPGDTLEAFF.

The gene calls are TRBV6-2 or TRBV6-3 and TRBJ2-3; D ambiguous. Deletions cut 4 bases from V and 6 bases from J, with 8 bases between. CDR1 is MNHEY and CDR2 is SVGEGT in the germline V gene. The CDR3 is made up of 12 amino acids. CDR3: CASSFYGDTQYF. The CDR3 DNA follows: TGTGCCAGCAGTTTTTACGGGGATACGCAGTATTTT.

This clonotype was counted ten times or more. The chain employs TRBV20-1 and TRBJ1-2, with D possibly matching TRBD1 (5 bases). Trimming left V 0 bases short and J 3 bases short, with 8 bases between. This CDR3 has 13 residues. CDR1 is DFQATT, CDR2 SNEGSKA, per germline (reference sequence). This CDR3 reads CSARDGRDYGYTF. As DNA, the CDR3 is TGCAGTGCTAGAGACGGCAGGGACTATGGCTACACCTTC.

V is TRBV6-2 or TRBV6-3 and J is TRBJ2-3; 14 bases are shared with TRBD2. Germline CDR1 is MNHEY and CDR2 is SVGEGT. The CDR3 loop spans 19 amino acids. The V segment lost 5 bases and the J segment 4 bases; nucleotides outside the gene matches: 14. The CDR3 reads CASSDPGLAGEVLPDTQYF. The CDR3 DNA reads as TGTGCCAGCAGTGACCCGGGACTAGCGGGGGAAGTTCTCCCAGATACGCAGTATTTT.